Shown below are 5 T cell receptor beta chains from a single sample sequenced in a study of blood T cell repertoires in COVID-19. Repertoires were generated with immunoSEQ multiplex PCR, while TCRdb's copy carries only in-frame clones and drops some. This sample has 250,000 or so clones; about 86% occur once, and the top ten carry approximately 2%. Sequencing was performed on peripheral blood. The source is a man in his thirties or forties with active or convalescent COVID-19.

This chain links TRBV6-5 with TRBJ1-2; 7 nucleotides agree with TRBD1. This CDR3 has 14 amino acids. Unmatched junction bases numbered 6, after V lost 6 bases and J lost 2 bases. The germline V gene encodes CDR1 MNHEY and CDR2 SVGAGI. CDR3: CASSPTGANYGYTF. CDR3 sequence (DNA): TGTGCCAGCAGCCCCACAGGGGCGAACTATGGCTACACCTTC.

This clone was counted a single time. The V and J genes are TRBV3-1 (or the pseudogene TRBV3-2) and TRBJ2-7, with no clear D. This CDR3 is built from 11 residues. Germline CDR1 is LGHDT and CDR2 is YNNKEL (reference sequence). V lost 3 bases, J lost 5 bases, and 5 bases lay in between. CDR3 sequence (DNA): TGTGCCAGCAGCCAGGGCAACGAGCAGTACTTC. This gives the protein CASSQGNEQYF.

This chain connects TRBV5-1 to TRBJ2-7; TRBD1 might be the D (6 bases). The V gene's germline CDR1 is SGHRS and CDR2 YFSETQ. The V end was cut by 4 bases, the J end by 3 bases, with 14 bases between. This CDR3 has 14 residues. The CDR3 loop reads CASSVWTDSYEQYF. CDR3 DNA sequence: TGCGCCAGCAGCGTCTGGACAGACAGCTACGAGCAGTACTTC.

Here the CDR3 reads CASSSQGSEQYF. The CDR3 DNA reads as TGTGCCAGCAGTTCCCAGGGCTCGGAGCAGTACTTC. The chain carries TRBV27 and TRBJ2-7; a possible D gene is TRBD1 (5 bases). The germline V gene encodes CDR1 MNHEY and CDR2 SMNVEV (reference sequence). Trimming left V 4 bases short and J 7 bases short, with 11 bases between. The length of the CDR3 is 12 residues.

The rearrangement links TRBV4-3 to TRBJ2-2; 7 bases align to TRBD1. V shed 2 bases and J 9 bases; nucleotides not matched to a gene: 9. Germline assignment: CDR1 LGHNA and CDR2 YSLEER. The length of the CDR3 is 15 residues. The CDR3 coding sequence is TGCGCCAGCAGCCAAAATAAACAGGGGAGTTGGGAGCTGTTTTTT. This translates into CASSQNKQGSWELFF.